Listed here is a single T cell receptor beta chain. Its antigen remains unidentified. Documented time point: persistent/refractory GD, antithyroid drugs over 5 years with positive TRAb. From RNA extracted from PBMCs, the TCR library was made. Diagnosing Graves' disease relied on the American Thyroid Association guidelines. The junction had 8 bases not matched to a gene; V was cut back by 3 bases and J by 3 bases. This CDR3 region has 16 residues. Germline V gives CDR1 LNHDA, CDR2 SQIVND (reference sequence). This sample was included in a study of regulatory T cells in long-lasting Graves disease. Study results and caveats: Persistent disease was characterized by preferential usage of TRBV28, TRBJ1-2 and TRBJ2-5. Researchers reported studying only peripheral blood, not thyroid tissue. Clonotypes that were public and shared totalled a few thousand in persistent patients versus over 800 in new patients.

Researchers made TCR beta libraries by using iRepertoire HTBI primers and running Arm-PCR on CDR3 regions. MiXCR was run by TCRdb on the multiplex PCR reads, yielding one entry per CDR3 protein. The data contain 360,000 or so distinct CDR3 sequences, 23% of them seen just once; the ten biggest clones take up around a quarter. V and J are TRBV19 and TRBJ2-7, with TRBD1 matching 10 bases. The receptor was isolated from a woman aged 40 to 49 with Graves disease. Sequenced material: peripheral blood mononuclear cells (PBMCs), taken when the disease was refractory, from a patient treated with antithyroid drugs. In DNA, the CDR3 is TGTGCCAGTAGTATCCGGGACAGGGGAGGGCACTACGAGCAGTACTTC. Residues: CASSIRDRGGHYEQYF.